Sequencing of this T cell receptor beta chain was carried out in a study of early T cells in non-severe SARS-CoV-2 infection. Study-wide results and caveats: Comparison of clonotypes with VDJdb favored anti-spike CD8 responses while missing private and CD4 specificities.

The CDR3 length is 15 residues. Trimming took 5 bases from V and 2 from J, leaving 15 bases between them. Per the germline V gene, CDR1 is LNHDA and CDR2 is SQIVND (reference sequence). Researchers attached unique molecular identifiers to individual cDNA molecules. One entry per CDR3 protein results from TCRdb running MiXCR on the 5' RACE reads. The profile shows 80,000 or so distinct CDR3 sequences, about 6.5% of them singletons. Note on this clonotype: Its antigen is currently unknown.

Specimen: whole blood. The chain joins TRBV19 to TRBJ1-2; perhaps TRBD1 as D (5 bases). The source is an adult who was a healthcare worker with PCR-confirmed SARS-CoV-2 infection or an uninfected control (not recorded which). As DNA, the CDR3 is TGTGCCAGTAGTCATCCGGGACTGATAAACTATGGCTACACCTTC. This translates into CASSHPGLINYGYTF.